The rows below give T cell receptor beta chains drawn from one sample of a study of T-cell memory formation after mild COVID-19. In TCRdb, the 5' RACE reads were re-called with MiXCR into one record per CDR3 protein. This table has approximately 390,000 distinct CDR3 sequences, 15% to 20% appearing once. Source material: PBMCs or a T cell subset sorted from them (not recorded which). Receptors were obtained from a man between 18 and 29 years old who had mild COVID-19 (a few samples of this study predate the infection). Cell type and time point are not known. Both conserved end residues are part of each CDR3. D genes are given only for firm matches. Size is stated for part of the rows, as once, few or many counts, or as a class when the clone is expanded.

CATSDLESNYGYTF	TGTGCCACCAGTGATTTGGAGAGTAACTATGGCTACACCTTC	14	.	.	TRBJ1-2	TRBV24-1
CASSLPEAKNIQYF	TGCGCCAGCAGCTTGCCGGAAGCCAAAAACATTCAGTACTTC	14	.	.	TRBJ2-4	TRBV5-1
CASSSGTAGPYNEQFF	TGTGCCAGCAGCTCGGGGACAGCCGGCCCCTACAATGAGCAGTTCTTC	16	.	TRBD1	TRBJ2-1	TRBV7-3
CASREPGTSSYNEQFF	TGTGCCAGCAGAGAGCCCGGGACTAGCTCCTACAATGAGCAGTTCTTC	16	many	TRBD2	TRBJ2-1	TRBV7-2
CASSIQGGQPQHF	TGCGCCAGCAGCATACAGGGGGGTCAGCCCCAGCATTTT	13	many	TRBD1	TRBJ1-5	TRBV5-1
CASSLTGTDTDTQYF	TGTGCCAGCAGCCTCACCGGGACAGACACAGATACGCAGTATTTT	15	.	TRBD1	TRBJ2-3	TRBV7-3
CSASGGSTGELFF	TGCAGTGCCAGCGGGGGATCCACCGGGGAGCTGTTTTTT	13	few	TRBD2	TRBJ2-2	TRBV20-1
CASSSTSLDDRVEYGYTF	TGTGCCAGCAGCTCAACCTCTTTGGATGACAGGGTAGAATATGGCTACACCTTC	18	.	TRBD1	TRBJ1-2	TRBV7-9
CAISGTADNEKLFF	TGTGCCATCAGTGGGACAGCCGATAATGAAAAACTGTTTTTT	14	.	.	TRBJ1-4	TRBV10-3
CASGRRISREAFF	TGTGCCAGCGGGAGGCGGATTAGTAGGGAAGCTTTCTTT	13	few	.	TRBJ1-1	TRBV2
CASSVVAGNTEAFF	TGTGCCAGCAGCGTAGTGGCCGGGAACACTGAAGCTTTCTTT	14	.	.	TRBJ1-1	TRBV9
CASRRLAGVTDTQYF	TGTGCCAGCAGAAGACTAGCGGGGGTCACAGATACGCAGTATTTT	15	.	TRBD2	TRBJ2-3	TRBV27
CASSDPGTGIYEQYF	TGCGCCAGCAGCGACCCCGGGACAGGGATCTACGAGCAGTACTTC	15	.	TRBD1	TRBJ2-7	TRBV10-1
CASSPSGGSTDTQYF	TGTGCCAGCTCACCATCTGGGGGGAGCACAGATACGCAGTATTTT	15	.	.	TRBJ2-3	TRBV18
CSAGMSNQPQHF	TGCTCAGCCGGAATGAGCAATCAGCCCCAGCATTTT	12	few	.	TRBJ1-5	TRBV29-1
CASSLLAGQGVYTF	TGTGCCAGCAGCCTACTTGCGGGACAGGGGGTTTACACCTTC	14	many	TRBD1	TRBJ1-2	TRBV7-6
CASSSQESTDTQYF	TGCGCCAGCAGCTCGCAGGAAAGCACAGATACGCAGTATTTT	14	.	.	TRBJ2-3	TRBV5-1
CASSGRLGPNEQFF	TGTGCCAGCAGCGGGCGGTTAGGACCGAATGAGCAGTTCTTC	14	few	.	TRBJ2-1	TRBV12-3/TRBV12-4
CASSRRGLAGQDTQYF	TGCGCCAGCAGCCGACGCGGACTAGCGGGGCAGGATACGCAGTATTTT	16	.	TRBD2	TRBJ2-3	TRBV4-1
CASSLQDSTYGYTF	TGCGCCAGCAGCTTACAGGATTCGACCTATGGCTACACCTTC	14	.	.	TRBJ1-2	TRBV5-1
CASSQQVETGELFF	TGTGCCAGCAGTCAACAGGTGGAGACCGGGGAGCTGTTTTTT	14	few	.	TRBJ2-2	TRBV11-2
CASSSHSISGDTGELFF	TGTGCCAGCAGCTCCCATTCTATTAGCGGGGACACCGGGGAGCTGTTTTTT	17	many	TRBD2	TRBJ2-2	TRBV7-3
CSAFGTDNTGELFF	TGCAGTGCTTTCGGGACAGATAACACCGGGGAGCTGTTTTTT	14	few	TRBD1	TRBJ2-2	TRBV20-1
CASSQGHPNTGELFF	TGCGCCAGCAGCCAGGGACATCCAAACACCGGGGAGCTGTTTTTT	15	many	.	TRBJ2-2	TRBV4-1
CASSPSGARQPQHF	TGTGCCAGCAGCCCCTCGGGGGCACGACAGCCCCAGCATTTT	14	.	.	TRBJ1-5	TRBV28